This paragraph reports one T cell receptor beta chain. Its target is unknown. The read terminates 3 residues ahead of where the CDR3 ends, so the germline J gene completes it. Genomic DNA, averaging about 1,200 ng per sample, yielded TCR beta CDR3 via immunoSEQ. Data came from immunoSEQ multiplex PCR; TCRdb stores just in-frame clones and leaves some out. This sample contains about 26,000 clones. The sample originates from a study of T cells in women clearing cervical HPV infection. Study-wide points: Richness differences could reflect unmeasured T-cell content per sample.

The CDR3 consists of 16 residues. J was trimmed by 4 bases and V by 2 bases; bases with no gene match: 7. The germline gives CDR1 KGHSH, CDR2 LQKENI. The genes are TRBV18 and TRBJ1-4; 7 bases match TRBD1. Sequences were obtained from blood buffy coat. The TCR sequence derives from a woman between 18 and 75 years old with a cervical HPV16 infection that either progressed to CIN3+ or cleared (not recorded which). The CDR3 spells CASSPIQGDDNEKLFF. CDR3 bases read: TGTGCCAGCTCACCAATCCAGGGGGACGATAATGAAAAA.